This TCR beta chain appears in the sequencing data of a study of CD8 T cells in ankylosing spondylitis. Study results and caveats: Blood of patients with ankylosing spondylitis appeared to be characterized by a TCR beta motif of fewer than 10 highly homologous variants. The authors reported significant enrichment of disease-linked clones in matched ankylosing spondylitis synovial fluid. Previous work reported some of these motif variants in the synovial fluid and blood of reactive arthritis.

TCRdb redid the calling of the 5' RACE reads with MiXCR, one entry per CDR3 protein. The table lists approximately 240,000 distinct CDR3 sequences, about 10% of them singletons. This clonotype was detected ten times or more. Its antigen is not known. CDR1 SGHRS and CDR2 YFSETQ come from the germline V gene. The CDR3 is 14 residues long. Trimming took off 1 base at V and 4 bases at J, with 11 bases between the two ends. The sequence was obtained from a male donor with ankylosing spondylitis or in good health (not recorded which). The gene calls are TRBV5-1 and TRBJ1-1; weak D call: TRBD1 (5 bases). The source material was blood, either unsorted or a sorted T cell fraction (not recorded which). The CDR3 sequence is CASSLTGRGTEAFF. The CDR3 nucleotides read TGCGCCAGCAGCTTGACAGGACGGGGCACTGAAGCTTTCTTT.